This TCR beta chain is drawn from a study of response to subunit inactivated influenza vaccine. The CDR3 covers 17 residues. CDR1 MNHEY and CDR2 SVGAGI come from the germline V gene. Between the trimmed V and J ends, which lost 0 bases and 4 bases, there was a span of 19 bases. TCRdb re-analysed the RT-PCR reads in MiXCR, keeping a single row per CDR3 protein. The sample records 450,000 to 500,000 distinct CDR3 sequences, 9.5% to 13% being singletons. As concerns this clonotype: The antigen remains undetermined.

Broader study findings: Seasonal influenza vaccination, on each occasion, was suggested by the authors to recruit few new T cells.

The chain carries TRBV6-5 and TRBJ2-7; tentatively, D is TRBD1 (6 bases). The receptor was isolated from a man in his forties or fifties who received an inactivated influenza vaccine. The sample here was PBMCs from blood, taken 45 days after vaccination. CDR3 bases: TGTGCCAGCAGTTACTCGAGGGTCAGGGGACAATTTTACGAGCAGTACTTC. Its protein product is CASSYSRVRGQFYEQYF.